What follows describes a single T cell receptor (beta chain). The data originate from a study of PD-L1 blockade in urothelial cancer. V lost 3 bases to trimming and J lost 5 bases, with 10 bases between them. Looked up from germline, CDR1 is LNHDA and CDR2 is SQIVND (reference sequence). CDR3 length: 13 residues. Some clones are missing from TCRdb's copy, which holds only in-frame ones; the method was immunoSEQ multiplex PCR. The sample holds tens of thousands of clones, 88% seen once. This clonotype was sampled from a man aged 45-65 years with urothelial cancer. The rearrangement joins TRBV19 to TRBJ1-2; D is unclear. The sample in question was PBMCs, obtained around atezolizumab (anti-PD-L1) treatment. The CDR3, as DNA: TGTGCCAGTAGTATGAGAGAGAGATATGGCTACACCTTC. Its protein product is CASSMRERYGYTF.